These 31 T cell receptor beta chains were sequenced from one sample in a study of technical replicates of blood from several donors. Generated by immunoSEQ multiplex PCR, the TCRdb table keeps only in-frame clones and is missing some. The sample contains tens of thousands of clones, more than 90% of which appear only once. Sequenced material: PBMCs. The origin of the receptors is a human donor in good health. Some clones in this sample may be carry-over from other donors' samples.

The CDR3 bases are TGTGCCACCAGCAGAGATAGAAGCGGGGCCTACGAGCAGTACTTC. Translating it yields CATSRDRSGAYEQYF. The chain couples TRBV15 to TRBJ2-7; 7 positions agree with TRBD2. The CDR3 is made up of 15 amino acids. With V trimmed by 0 bases and J by 2 bases, 4 bases remained unmatched. Germline values: CDR1 LNHNV, CDR2 YYDKDF (reference sequence).

The CDR3 loop reads CASSYYSGATDTQYF. The DNA of the CDR3 is TGTGCCAGCAGTTACTACTCGGGAGCTACAGATACGCAGTATTTT. The chain recombines TRBV6-5 with TRBJ2-3, with D maybe TRBD2 (6 bases). V lost 1 base, J lost 3 bases, and 11 bases lay in between. Looked up from germline, CDR1 is MNHEY and CDR2 is SVGAGI. There are 15 residues in the CDR3.

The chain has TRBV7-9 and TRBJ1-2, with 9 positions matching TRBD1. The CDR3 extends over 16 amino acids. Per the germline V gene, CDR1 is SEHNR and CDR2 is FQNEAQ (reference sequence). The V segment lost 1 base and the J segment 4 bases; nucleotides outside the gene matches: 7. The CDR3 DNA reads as TGTGCCAGCAGCTTAGATTTGTCACAGGGGGCCTATGGCTACACCTTC. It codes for CASSLDLSQGAYGYTF.

The CDR3 here is CASSSDRAPEAFF. CDR3 nucleotides: TGTGCCAGCAGCTCGGACAGGGCCCCTGAAGCTTTCTTT. This chain links TRBV13 with TRBJ1-1; 8 bases agree with TRBD1. Germline assignment: CDR1 PRHDT and CDR2 FYEKMQ (reference sequence). This CDR3 spans 13 amino acids. Unmatched junction bases numbered 4, after V lost 4 bases and J lost 6 bases. The variable domain in full, with the rest retrieved from reference TRBV13 and TRBJ1-1, is AAGVIQSPRHLIKEKRETATLKCYPIPRHDTVYWYQQGPGQDPQFLISFYEKMQSDKGSIPDRFSAQQFSDYHSELNMSSLELGDSALYFCASSSDRAPEAFFGQGTRLTVV.

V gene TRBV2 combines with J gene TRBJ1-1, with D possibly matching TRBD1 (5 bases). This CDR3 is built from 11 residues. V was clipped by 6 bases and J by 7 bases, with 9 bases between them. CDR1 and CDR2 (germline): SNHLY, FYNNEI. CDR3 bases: TGTGCCAGCAGGGGGGGAATTGAAGCTTTCTTT. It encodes CASRGGIEAFF.

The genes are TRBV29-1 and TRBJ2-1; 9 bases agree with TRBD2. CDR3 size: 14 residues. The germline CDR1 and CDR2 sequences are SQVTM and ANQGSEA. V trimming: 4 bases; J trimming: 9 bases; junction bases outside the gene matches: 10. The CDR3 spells CSVAFTSGRTEQFF. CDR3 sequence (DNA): TGCAGCGTTGCTTTTACCAGCGGGAGGACTGAGCAGTTCTTC.

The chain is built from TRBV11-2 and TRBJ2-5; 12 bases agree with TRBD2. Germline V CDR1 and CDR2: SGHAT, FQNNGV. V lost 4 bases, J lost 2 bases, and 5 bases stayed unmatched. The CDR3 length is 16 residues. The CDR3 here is CASSSWTSGVQETQYF. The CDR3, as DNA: TGTGCCAGCAGCTCCTGGACTAGCGGGGTTCAAGAGACCCAGTACTTC. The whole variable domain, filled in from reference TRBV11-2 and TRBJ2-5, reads EAGVAQSPRYKIIEKRQSVAFWCNPISGHATLYWYQQILGQGPKLLIQFQNNGVVDDSQLPKDRFSAERLKGVDSTLKIQPAKLEDSAVYLCASSSWTSGVQETQYFGPGTRLLVL.

For the CDR3, the DNA is TGTGCCAGCAGCTTACCTAATCAGCCCCAGCATTTT. Protein sequence: CASSLPNQPQHF. J is TRBJ1-5 and V is TRBV7-9; D remains ambiguous. Trimming stripped 2 bases from V and 4 bases from J, with 3 bases between. Germline values: CDR1 SEHNR, CDR2 FQNEAQ (reference sequence). There are 12 residues in the CDR3.

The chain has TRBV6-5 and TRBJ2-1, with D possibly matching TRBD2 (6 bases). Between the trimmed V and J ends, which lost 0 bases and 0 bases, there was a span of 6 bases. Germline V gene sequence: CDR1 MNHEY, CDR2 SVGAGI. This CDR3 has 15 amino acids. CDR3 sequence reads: CASSYSGGSYNEQFF. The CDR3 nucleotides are TGTGCCAGCAGTTACTCGGGGGGCTCCTACAATGAGCAGTTCTTC.

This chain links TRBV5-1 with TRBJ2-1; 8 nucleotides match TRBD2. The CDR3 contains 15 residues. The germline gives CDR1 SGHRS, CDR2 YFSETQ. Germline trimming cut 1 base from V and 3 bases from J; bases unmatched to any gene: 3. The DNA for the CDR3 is TGCGCCAGCAGCTTGAGTAGCGGGGTCTACAATGAGCAGTTCTTC. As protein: CASSLSSGVYNEQFF.

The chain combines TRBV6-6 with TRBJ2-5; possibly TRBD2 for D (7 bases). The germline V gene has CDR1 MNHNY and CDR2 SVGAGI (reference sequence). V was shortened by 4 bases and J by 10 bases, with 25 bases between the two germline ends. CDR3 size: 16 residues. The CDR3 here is CASSSRLFGGPGNQYF. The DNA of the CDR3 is TGTGCCAGCAGTTCTAGACTCTTCGGGGGGCCAGGAAACCAGTACTTC.

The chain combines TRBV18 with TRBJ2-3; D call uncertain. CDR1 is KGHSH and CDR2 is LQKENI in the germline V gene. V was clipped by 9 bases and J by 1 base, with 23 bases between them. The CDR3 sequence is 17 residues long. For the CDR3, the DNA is TGTGCCAGTTCCCCGAATGTGAGAGGTCCCCGCACAGATACGCAGTATTTT. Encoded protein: CASSPNVRGPRTDTQYF.

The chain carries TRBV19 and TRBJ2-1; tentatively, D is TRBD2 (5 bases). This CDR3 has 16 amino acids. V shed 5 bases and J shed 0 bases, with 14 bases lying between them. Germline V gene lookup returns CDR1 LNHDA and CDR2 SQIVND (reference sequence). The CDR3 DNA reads TGTGCCAGTAGTTCCATACTGGGGAGCTCCTACAATGAGCAGTTCTTC. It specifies CASSSILGSSYNEQFF. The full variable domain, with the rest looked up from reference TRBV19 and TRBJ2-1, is DGGITQSPKYLFRKEGQNVTLSCEQNLNHDAMYWYRQDPGQGLRLIYYSQIVNDFQKGDIAEGYSVSREKKESFPLTVTSAQKNPTAFYLCASSSILGSSYNEQFFGPGTRLTVL.

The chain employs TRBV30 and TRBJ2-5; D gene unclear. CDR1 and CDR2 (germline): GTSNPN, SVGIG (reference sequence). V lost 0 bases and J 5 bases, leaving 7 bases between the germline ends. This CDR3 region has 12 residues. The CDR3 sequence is CAWSVSSETQYF. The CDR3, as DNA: TGTGCCTGGAGTGTATCGTCGGAGACCCAGTACTTC.

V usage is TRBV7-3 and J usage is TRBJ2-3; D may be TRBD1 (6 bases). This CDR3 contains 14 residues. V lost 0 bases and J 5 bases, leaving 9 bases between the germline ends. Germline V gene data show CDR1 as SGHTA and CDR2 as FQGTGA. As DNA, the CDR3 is TGTGCCAGCAGCTTAACGGGGGCGGGAGATACGCAGTATTTT. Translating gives CASSLTGAGDTQYF.

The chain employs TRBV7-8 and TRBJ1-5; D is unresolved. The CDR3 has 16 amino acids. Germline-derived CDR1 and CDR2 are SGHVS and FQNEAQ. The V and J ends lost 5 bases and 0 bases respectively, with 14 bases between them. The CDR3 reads CASSPNRGNSNQPQHF. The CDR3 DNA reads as TGTGCCAGCAGCCCCAATCGCGGAAATAGCAATCAGCCCCAGCATTTT.

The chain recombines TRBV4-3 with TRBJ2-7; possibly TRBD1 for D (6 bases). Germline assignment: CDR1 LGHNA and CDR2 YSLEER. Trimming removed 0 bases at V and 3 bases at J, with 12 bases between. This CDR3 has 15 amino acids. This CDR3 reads CASSQDRGPLYEQYF. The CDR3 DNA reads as TGCGCCAGCAGCCAAGACAGGGGACCCCTCTACGAGCAGTACTTC.

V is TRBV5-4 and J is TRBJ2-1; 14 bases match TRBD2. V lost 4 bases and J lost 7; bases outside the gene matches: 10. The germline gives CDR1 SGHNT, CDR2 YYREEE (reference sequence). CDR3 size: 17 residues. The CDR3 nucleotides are TGTGCCAGCAGCCCGGGGACTAGCGGGAGTAGGGGGAATGAGCAGTTCTTC. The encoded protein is CASSPGTSGSRGNEQFF.

CDR3 nucleotide sequence: TGTGCCATCAGTGGCCAGGGGAGCTATGGCTACACCTTC. It translates to CAISGQGSYGYTF. The V and J genes are TRBV10-3 and TRBJ1-2, with D perhaps matching TRBD1 (6 bases). V was pared by 4 bases and J by 4 bases, with 10 bases between. CDR3 size: 13 residues. Germline V gene sequence: CDR1 ENHRY, CDR2 SYGVKD.

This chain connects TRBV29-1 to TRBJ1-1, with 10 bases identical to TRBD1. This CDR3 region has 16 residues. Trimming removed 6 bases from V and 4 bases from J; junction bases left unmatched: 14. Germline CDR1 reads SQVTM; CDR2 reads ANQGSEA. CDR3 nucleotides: TGCAGCGTCTACACTGGGACAGGGGTGCGGAGCACTGAAGCTTTCTTT. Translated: CSVYTGTGVRSTEAFF.

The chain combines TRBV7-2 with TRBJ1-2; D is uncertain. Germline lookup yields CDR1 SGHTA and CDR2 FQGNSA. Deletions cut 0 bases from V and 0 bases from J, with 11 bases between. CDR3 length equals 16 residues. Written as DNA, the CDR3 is TGTGCCAGCAGCTTAGCTGGGCTACTAGCTAACTATGGCTACACCTTC. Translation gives CASSLAGLLANYGYTF.

The CDR3 coding sequence is TGCGCCAGCAGCCAAGGGCAGTTGGGCAATCAGCCCCAGCATTTT. As protein: CASSQGQLGNQPQHF. The chain carries TRBV4-1 and TRBJ1-5, with no clear D. The V gene's germline CDR1 is MGHRA and CDR2 YSYEKL. CDR3 length equals 15 residues. Trimming took off 1 base at V and 2 bases at J, with 9 bases between the two ends.

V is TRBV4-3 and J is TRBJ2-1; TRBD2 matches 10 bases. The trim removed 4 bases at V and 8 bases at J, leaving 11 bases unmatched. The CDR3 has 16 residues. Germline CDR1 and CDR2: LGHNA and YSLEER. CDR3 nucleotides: TGCGCCAGCAGCCCCGGAGAGCGGGGGGGCCGCGATGAGCAGTTCTTC. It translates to CASSPGERGGRDEQFF.

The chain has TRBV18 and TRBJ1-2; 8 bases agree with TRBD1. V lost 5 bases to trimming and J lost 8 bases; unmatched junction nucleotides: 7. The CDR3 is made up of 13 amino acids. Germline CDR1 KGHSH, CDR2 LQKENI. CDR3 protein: CASSTDREGGYTF. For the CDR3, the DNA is TGTGCCAGCTCAACGGACAGGGAAGGAGGCTACACCTTC.

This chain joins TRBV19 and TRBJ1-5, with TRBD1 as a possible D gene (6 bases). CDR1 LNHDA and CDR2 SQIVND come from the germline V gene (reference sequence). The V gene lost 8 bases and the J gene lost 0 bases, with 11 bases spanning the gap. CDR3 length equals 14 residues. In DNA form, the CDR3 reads TGTGCCAGTGATGACAGGATTAGCAATCAGCCCCAGCATTTT. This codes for CASDDRISNQPQHF. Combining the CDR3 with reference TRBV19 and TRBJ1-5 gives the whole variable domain DGGITQSPKYLFRKEGQNVTLSCEQNLNHDAMYWYRQDPGQGLRLIYYSQIVNDFQKGDIAEGYSVSREKKESFPLTVTSAQKNPTAFYLCASDDRISNQPQHFGDGTRLSIL.

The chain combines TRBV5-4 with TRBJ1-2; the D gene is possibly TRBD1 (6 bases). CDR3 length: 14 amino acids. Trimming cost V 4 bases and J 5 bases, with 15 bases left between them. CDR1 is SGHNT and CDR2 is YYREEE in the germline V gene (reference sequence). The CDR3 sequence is CASSPSQDRYGYTF. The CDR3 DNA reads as TGTGCCAGCAGCCCCTCACAGGACAGATATGGCTACACCTTC.

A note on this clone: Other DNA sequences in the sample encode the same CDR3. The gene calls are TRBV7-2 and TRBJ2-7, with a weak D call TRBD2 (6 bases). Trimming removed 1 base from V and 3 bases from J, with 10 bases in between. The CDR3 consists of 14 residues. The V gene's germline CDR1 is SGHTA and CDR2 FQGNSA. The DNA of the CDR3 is TGTGCCAGCAGCTTAGACCCCGGGGGCTACGAGCAGTACTTC. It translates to CASSLDPGGYEQYF.

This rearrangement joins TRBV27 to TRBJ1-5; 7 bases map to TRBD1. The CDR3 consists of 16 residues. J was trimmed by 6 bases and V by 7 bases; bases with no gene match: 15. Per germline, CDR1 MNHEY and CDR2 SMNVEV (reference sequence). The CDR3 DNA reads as TGTGCCAGCAAATCCACCATACAGGGGCAAGGTCAGCCCCAGCATTTT. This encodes CASKSTIQGQGQPQHF.

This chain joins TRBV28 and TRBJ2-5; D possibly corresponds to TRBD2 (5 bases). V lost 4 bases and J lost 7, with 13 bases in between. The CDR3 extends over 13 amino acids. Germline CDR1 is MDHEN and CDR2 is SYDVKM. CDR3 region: CASSSGTMGTQYF. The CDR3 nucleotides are TGTGCCAGCAGTTCGGGAACGATGGGGACCCAGTACTTC.

CDR3 sequence: CASKLDMNTEAFF. The DNA for the CDR3 is TGTGCCAGCAAACTAGACATGAACACTGAAGCTTTCTTT. The chain has TRBV7-3 and TRBJ1-1; D remains ambiguous. The V and J ends lost 7 bases and 0 bases respectively, with 9 bases between them. The CDR3 runs 13 residues. CDR1 is SGHTA and CDR2 is FQGTGA in the germline V gene.

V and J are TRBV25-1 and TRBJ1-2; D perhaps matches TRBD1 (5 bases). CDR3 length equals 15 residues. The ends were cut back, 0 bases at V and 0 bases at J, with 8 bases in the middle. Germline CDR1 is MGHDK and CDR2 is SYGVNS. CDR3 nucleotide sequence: TGTGCCAGCAGTGAATATCGACAGTCTAACTATGGCTACACCTTC. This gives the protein CASSEYRQSNYGYTF.